Following are 30 T cell receptor beta chains from one sample sequenced in a study of vaccination effects on CD4 cells after COVID-19. Assay used: immunoSEQ multiplex PCR; TCRdb lists only in-frame clones, some missing. The sample contains over 45,000 clones, around 80% of which appear only once. On roughly day 10 of culture, CD4+ T cells were separated out. Antigen specificity for these receptors is unknown. Material: CD4+ T cells from PBMCs cultured without peptide, obtained before COVID-19 vaccination. The receptors shown here come from a human donor who received a COVID-19 vaccine.

The rearrangement links TRBV2 to TRBJ1-6; D is unresolved. Between the trimmed V and J ends, which lost 1 base and 7 bases, there was a span of 11 bases. From germline, CDR1 is SNHLY and CDR2 FYNNEI. This CDR3 has 15 residues. CDR3 residues: CASSEGRSENSPLHF. The CDR3 bases are TGTGCCAGCAGTGAAGGCAGGTCGGAAAATTCACCCCTCCACTTT.

The chain uses TRBV6-5 and TRBJ2-1; weak D call: TRBD1 (6 bases). This CDR3 has 13 residues. V lost 4 bases and J 9 bases, leaving 13 bases between the germline ends. Germline V gene data show CDR1 as MNHEY and CDR2 as SVGAGI. DNA of the CDR3: TGTGCCAGCAGTTTATTACAGGGCAGTGAGCAGTTCTTC. It translates to CASSLLQGSEQFF.

The chain uses TRBV9 and TRBJ2-6; TRBD2 matches at 7 bases. V trimming: 3 bases; J trimming: 11 bases; junction bases outside the gene matches: 11. This CDR3 contains 15 residues. Germline values: CDR1 SGDLS, CDR2 YYNGEE. CDR3 loop: CASSARGGGVDVLTF. CDR3 bases: TGTGCCAGCAGCGCCAGAGGTGGGGGGGTAGACGTCCTGACTTTC.

The chain combines TRBV7-2 with TRBJ2-1; D is possibly TRBD2 (6 bases). CDR3 size: 13 residues. The V and J ends lost 5 bases and 10 bases respectively, with 15 bases between them. CDR1 and CDR2 from the germline V gene are SGHTA and FQGNSA. DNA of the CDR3: TGTGCCAGCAGCCCGGGGACTGGGGGGGAGCAGTTCTTC. This codes for CASSPGTGGEQFF.

Worth noting for this clone: This specimen includes other DNA sequences encoding the same CDR3. V and J are TRBV18 and TRBJ1-1; perhaps TRBD1 as D (5 bases). The CDR3 has 13 amino acids. Germline V gene data show CDR1 as KGHSH and CDR2 as LQKENI. V was trimmed by 2 bases and J by 1 base, leaving 5 bases between them. CDR3 coding DNA: TGTGCCAGCTCACCAGGGGGGAACACTGAAGCTTTCTTT. It encodes CASSPGGNTEAFF.

In DNA, the CDR3 is TGTGCCAGCAGTCCGAGCGGTAATGAGCAGTTCTTC. It is translated as CASSPSGNEQFF. The rearrangement joins TRBV14 to TRBJ2-1; perhaps TRBD2 as D (5 bases). The CDR3 contains 12 residues. Trimming cost V 6 bases and J 7 bases, with 10 bases left between them. Germline CDR1 and CDR2: SGHDN and FVKESK.

V gene TRBV18 combines with J gene TRBJ1-5; 9 bases align to TRBD1. Germline CDR1 KGHSH, CDR2 LQKENI. J lost 5 bases, V lost 3 bases, and 5 bases had no gene match. The CDR3 contains 15 residues. The CDR3 coding sequence is TGTGCCAGCTCACCCGGGACAGGGAGGGATCAGCCCCAGCATTTT. It translates to CASSPGTGRDQPQHF.

The J gene is TRBJ1-6, the V gene TRBV7-3; 9 bases agree with TRBD1. Germline CDR1 and CDR2: SGHTA and FQGTGA. Trimming removed 5 bases from V and 9 bases from J; junction bases left unmatched: 8. There are 15 residues in the CDR3. For the CDR3, the DNA is TGTGCCAGCAGCAACTGGGACAGGGCGGGTTCACCCCTCCACTTT. This codes for CASSNWDRAGSPLHF. The full variable domain, with the rest looked up from reference TRBV7-3 and TRBJ1-6, is GAGVSQTPSNKVTEKGKYVELRCDPISGHTALYWYRQSLGQGPEFLIYFQGTGAADDSGLPNDRFFAVRPEGSVSTLKIQRTERGDSAVYLCASSNWDRAGSPLHFGNGTRLTVT.

The gene calls are TRBV19 and TRBJ1-5, with 9 bases that match TRBD1. The germline V gene encodes CDR1 LNHDA and CDR2 SQIVND (reference sequence). V gave up 6 bases and J gave up 5 bases; unmatched junction bases: 11. The CDR3 sequence is 16 residues long. The CDR3 nucleotides are TGTGCCAGTAGGCCTCAGGACAGGGGCGAACATCAGCCCCAGCATTTT. Translation gives CASRPQDRGEHQPQHF.

The chain uses TRBV24-1 and TRBJ2-5; D perhaps matches TRBD1 (5 bases). The CDR3 has 16 amino acids. Germline CDR1 reads KGHDR; CDR2 reads SFDVKD. The germline V and J ends were trimmed by 2 bases and 6 bases, with 18 bases remaining between them. The CDR3 nucleotides read TGTGCCACCAGTGATTCCGGACATTACCCATCGAAGACCCAGTACTTC. Residues: CATSDSGHYPSKTQYF.

The rearrangement joins TRBV3-1 (or the pseudogene TRBV3-2) to TRBJ2-1, with TRBD1 as a possible D gene (5 bases). The ends were cut back, 1 base at V and 0 bases at J, with 10 bases in the middle. This CDR3 contains 16 residues. Germline CDR1 LGHDT, CDR2 YNNKEL (reference sequence). The CDR3 region has the DNA TGTGCCAGCAGCCAAGGGGGCAGAACCTCCTACAATGAGCAGTTCTTC. Translated, it gives CASSQGGRTSYNEQFF.

This clone was observed a handful of times. V is TRBV2 and J is TRBJ1-4, with D perhaps TRBD1 (5 bases). The germline gives CDR1 SNHLY, CDR2 FYNNEI. The CDR3 has 15 residues. V was trimmed by 7 bases and J by 0 bases, leaving 12 bases between them. Here the CDR3 reads CASTQGFATNEKLFF. The DNA of the CDR3 is TGTGCCAGCACTCAGGGATTTGCAACTAATGAAAAACTGTTTTTT.

The chain recombines TRBV28 with TRBJ2-3, with D perhaps matching TRBD2 (5 bases). Germline lookup yields CDR1 MDHEN and CDR2 SYDVKM. The V end was cut by 5 bases, the J end by 10 bases, with 13 bases between. This CDR3 has 12 amino acids. DNA of the CDR3: TGTGCCAGCAGTGGGCTAGCCAAAGCGCAGTATTTT. This gives the protein CASSGLAKAQYF.

The chain uses TRBV27 and TRBJ2-5; D possibly corresponds to TRBD1 (5 bases). The CDR3 totals 15 residues. Trimming stripped 2 bases from V and 3 bases from J, with 13 bases between. CDR1 is MNHEY, CDR2 SMNVEV, per germline (reference sequence). CDR3 bases: TGTGCCAGCAGTTTAAAGGGGATACAGAAAGAGACCCAGTACTTC. This codes for CASSLKGIQKETQYF.

The rearrangement uses TRBV29-1 and TRBJ1-2; possible D gene TRBD1, 6 bases. V was clipped by 7 bases and J by 10 bases, with 16 bases between them. The CDR3 spans 11 residues. The germline V gene has CDR1 SQVTM and CDR2 ANQGSEA. The CDR3 loop is CSAGGPGPYTF. The CDR3 region has the DNA TGCAGCGCCGGGGGCCCTGGCCCCTACACCTTC.

The chain is built from TRBV18 and TRBJ1-3, with 7 positions matching TRBD1. The CDR3 is 17 amino acids. CDR1 KGHSH and CDR2 LQKENI come from the germline V gene. V gave up 6 bases and J gave up 0 bases; unmatched junction bases: 11. The CDR3, as DNA: TGTGCCAGCTCCCCCAATCGAGGGACAGTCTCTGGAAACACCATATATTTT. As protein: CASSPNRGTVSGNTIYF.

The chain links TRBV7-3 to TRBJ2-2; D gene unclear. The CDR3 extends over 13 amino acids. Trimming took 1 base from V and 11 from J, leaving 11 bases between them. Per germline, CDR1 SGHTA and CDR2 FQGTGA. The CDR3 nucleotides read TGTGCCAGCAGCTTAAACCCCGTCAGCGAGCTGTTTTTT. Its protein product is CASSLNPVSELFF.

J is TRBJ1-2 and V is TRBV7-2, with TRBD1 matching 10 bases. V trimming: 2 bases; J trimming: 9 bases; junction bases outside the gene matches: 9. CDR1 is SGHTA and CDR2 is FQGNSA in the germline V gene. The CDR3 totals 15 residues. The CDR3: CASSLFGTGEYSYTF. The CDR3 nucleotides are TGTGCCAGCAGCTTATTCGGGACAGGGGAGTATAGCTACACCTTC.

The chain has TRBV29-1 and TRBJ1-1; a possible D gene is TRBD1 (5 bases). Trimming pared 4 bases from V and 3 bases from J, leaving 15 bases between. The CDR3 is 14 amino acids. The germline gives CDR1 SQVTM, CDR2 ANQGSEA. CDR3 protein: CSVGDGQVDTEAFF. The CDR3 nucleotides read TGCAGCGTTGGGGACGGACAAGTTGACACTGAAGCTTTCTTT.

J is TRBJ2-2 and V is TRBV24-1, with D perhaps TRBD1 (6 bases). CDR3 length equals 15 residues. Germline assignment: CDR1 KGHDR and CDR2 SFDVKD. V was clipped by 6 bases and J by 4 bases, with 14 bases between them. CDR3 sequence: CATSHRDRSTGELFF. The CDR3 region has the DNA TGTGCCACCAGTCACAGGGATAGGAGCACCGGGGAGCTGTTTTTT.

This clone appeared a single time. The chain combines TRBV30 with TRBJ1-4, with D perhaps TRBD1 (6 bases). Per germline, CDR1 GTSNPN and CDR2 SVGIG (reference sequence). The CDR3 covers 17 residues. Trimming took 4 bases from V and 3 from J, leaving 21 bases between them. The CDR3 spells CAWNPKGGGRSNEKLFF. CDR3 bases: TGTGCCTGGAATCCCAAGGGTGGGGGCAGATCTAATGAAAAACTGTTTTTT.

The chain joins TRBV18 to TRBJ2-2; D may be TRBD2 (5 bases). The CDR3 covers 16 residues. V gave up 6 bases and J gave up 1 base, with 15 bases separating them. CDR1 KGHSH and CDR2 LQKENI come from the germline V gene. In DNA, the CDR3 is TGTGCCAGCTCGCCTGGACCGGGGAGGAACACCGGGGAGCTGTTTTTT. Its protein is CASSPGPGRNTGELFF.

For the CDR3, the DNA is TGTGCCCACCGGACCGGCCCCGGGGAGCTGTTTTTT. This codes for CAHRTGPGELFF. The chain is built from TRBV30 and TRBJ2-2; D unresolved. Germline CDR1 is GTSNPN and CDR2 is SVGIG (reference sequence). Trimming took 8 bases from V and 6 from J, leaving 13 bases between them. The CDR3 is 12 residues long.

The chain has TRBV6-4 and TRBJ2-2; D remains unclear. The CDR3 sequence is 13 residues long. The V gene lost 5 bases and the J gene lost 2 bases, with 6 bases spanning the gap. Germline V CDR1 and CDR2: MRHNA, SNTAGT. The CDR3 is CASSPINTGELFF. CDR3 in DNA: TGTGCCAGCAGTCCTATAAACACCGGGGAGCTGTTTTTT.

This chain uses TRBV11-3 with TRBJ1-2; D might be TRBD1 (5 bases). Germline V lookup: CDR1 SGHNT, CDR2 YENEEA. The V end was cut by 2 bases, the J end by 1 base, with 11 bases between. The CDR3 contains 15 residues. CDR3 region: CASSLRDCDNYGYTF. CDR3 DNA: TGTGCCAGCAGCTTACGGGACTGCGATAACTATGGCTACACCTTC.

This clone has only a few counts. The V gene is TRBV5-6, the J gene TRBJ1-2, with D uncertain. With 3 bases removed from V and 4 bases from J, the gap between germline ends came to 16 bases. The germline V gene encodes CDR1 SGHDT and CDR2 YYEEEE. The CDR3 length is 15 residues. CDR3 in amino acids: CASSYLGLGSYGYTF. Written as DNA, the CDR3 is TGTGCCAGCAGCTACCTGGGATTGGGCTCCTATGGCTACACCTTC.

The rearrangement links TRBV25-1 to TRBJ1-5; perhaps TRBD1 as D (5 bases). Germline V CDR1 and CDR2: MGHDK, SYGVNS. The CDR3 spans 14 residues. V was cut by 1 base and J by 5 bases, with 9 bases left in between. In DNA, the CDR3 is TGTGCCAGCAGTGAATCGGGGGGGGATCAGCCCCAGCATTTT. It specifies CASSESGGDQPQHF.

The chain has TRBV9 and TRBJ2-3; D gene ambiguous. The CDR3 sequence is 15 residues long. Trimming took 3 bases from V and 4 from J, leaving 15 bases between them. The germline V gene encodes CDR1 SGDLS and CDR2 YYNGEE. For the CDR3, the DNA is TGTGCCAGCAGCGCGGCGGTCAATGGGGCAGATACGCAGTATTTT. Its translation: CASSAAVNGADTQYF.

The chain carries TRBV19 and TRBJ2-4; perhaps TRBD1 as D (6 bases). The V end lost 3 bases, the J end lost 12 bases, and 9 bases lay between the germline ends. The CDR3 is 11 amino acids. Germline assignment: CDR1 LNHDA and CDR2 SQIVND (reference sequence). The CDR3 DNA sequence: TGTGCCAGTAGTATTCGGGACACTCAGTACTTC. Protein: CASSIRDTQYF.

The CDR3 DNA follows: TGTGCCAGCGGGGGGGAGACGGGGAGCGAGTACTTC. As protein: CASGGETGSEYF. The V gene is TRBV9, the J gene TRBJ2-4; the match to TRBD2 covers 7 bases. Trimming at V came to 7 bases and at J to 14 bases, leaving 12 bases not matched to a gene. Germline CDR1 reads SGDLS; CDR2 reads YYNGEE. CDR3 length: 12 amino acids.